This is a list of T cell receptor beta chains from one sample in a study of cytomegalovirus exposure and HLA in healthy donors. Libraries were prepared by immunoSEQ multiplex PCR; TCRdb keeps only in-frame clonotypes and omits some of them. The data contain 150,000 to 200,000 clones, 79% of them seen just once; the ten biggest clones take up approximately 2.2%. Sequenced input: PBMCs. The source of these receptors is a woman in her fifties or sixties in good health and CMV-seronegative. Each CDR3 is given with its conserved first and last residue. A D gene is named only where the DNA matches it firmly. Clone size is shown for a subset of rows, as once, few, many or a class of expanded clone.

CDR3 | DNA | V | D | J | size | length
CATSRHQADTQYF | TGTGCCACCAGCAGACATCAGGCAGATACGCAGTATTTT | TRBV15 | NA | TRBJ2-3 | few | 13
CASSLEVGNTGELFF | TGCGCCAGCAGCCTAGAGGTTGGGAACACCGGGGAGCTGTTTTTT | TRBV5-1 | NA | TRBJ2-2 | NA | 15
CASSLVLAGGSGANVLTF | TGCGCCAGCAGCTTGGTCCTAGCGGGGGGCTCTGGGGCCAACGTCCTGACTTTC | TRBV5-1 | TRBD2 | TRBJ2-6 | NA | 18
CSSSNGMGQPPYGYTF | TGTTCCAGCAGCAACGGGATGGGACAGCCTCCCTATGGCTACACCTTC | TRBV7-9 | TRBD1 | TRBJ1-2 | NA | 16
CASSALQGGVVYNEQFF | TGTGCCAGCAGCGCACTACAGGGGGGGGTCGTCTACAATGAGCAGTTCTTC | TRBV9 | NA | TRBJ2-1 | few | 17
CASSYQDSRAGELFF | TGTGCCAGCAGTTACCAGGACAGTAGGGCCGGGGAGCTGTTTTTT | TRBV6-5 | NA | TRBJ2-2 | few | 15
CSVEGQGGGYTF | TGCAGCGTTGAGGGACAGGGAGGTGGCTACACCTTC | TRBV29-1 | TRBD1 | TRBJ1-2 | NA | 12
CASSQAGLAVYNEQFF | TGCGCCAGCAGCCAAGCGGGGCTAGCGGTCTACAATGAGCAGTTCTTC | TRBV4-3 | TRBD2 | TRBJ2-1 | NA | 16
CASSLRGSGYTF | TGTGCCAGCAGTTTAAGGGGTAGCGGCTACACCTTC | TRBV27 | NA | TRBJ1-2 | NA | 12
CASSLSRTPNTGELFF | TGTGCCAGCAGCCTATCTAGGACACCGAACACCGGGGAGCTGTTTTTT | TRBV7-6 | NA | TRBJ2-2 | NA | 16
CASSQLAGIGEQFF | TGTGCCAGCAGCCAGCTAGCGGGAATAGGTGAGCAGTTCTTC | TRBV4-2 | TRBD2 | TRBJ2-1 | NA | 14
CASSDLGTGGTEAFF | TGTGCCAGCAGTGACCTAGGGACAGGGGGCACTGAAGCTTTCTTT | TRBV25-1 | TRBD1 | TRBJ1-1 | NA | 15
CASSYRLAGASTDTQYF | TGTGCCAGCAGCTACAGACTAGCGGGAGCTAGCACAGATACGCAGTATTTT | TRBV7-2 | TRBD2 | TRBJ2-3 | NA | 17
CASRWGGNNQPQHF | TGTGCCAGTAGATGGGGGGGGAACAATCAGCCCCAGCATTTT | TRBV19 | NA | TRBJ1-5 | NA | 14
CASSPSGGQGRSGANVLTF | TGCGCCAGCAGCCCTTCTGGGGGACAGGGTAGATCTGGGGCCAACGTCCTGACTTTC | TRBV5-1 | TRBD1 | TRBJ2-6 | NA | 19
CSVGRVNEAFF | TGCAGCGTTGGGCGGGTCAATGAAGCTTTCTTT | TRBV29-1 | NA | TRBJ1-1 | NA | 11
CASSKTGKQETQYF | TGTGCCAGCTCCAAGACAGGGAAGCAAGAGACCCAGTACTTC | TRBV2 | TRBD1 | TRBJ2-5 | NA | 14
CASSGTGGNYGYTF | TGTGCCAGCTCCGGTACAGGGGGCAATTATGGCTACACCTTC | TRBV18 | TRBD1 | TRBJ1-2 | NA | 14
CASSERFSSARTAETQYF | TGTGCCAGCAGTGAGAGGTTTTCTAGCGCTCGGACGGCGGAGACCCAGTACTTC | TRBV6-1 | NA | TRBJ2-5 | NA | 18
CASSSGQGNEQFF | TGTGCCAGCAGTTCGGGACAGGGTAATGAGCAGTTCTTC | TRBV7-2 | TRBD1 | TRBJ2-1 | NA | 13
CASSQEGNRGRIEAFF | TGCGCCAGCAGCCAAGAAGGAAACAGGGGGCGAATTGAAGCTTTCTTT | TRBV4-3 | TRBD1 | TRBJ1-1 | few | 16
CASSPGDYEQYF | TGTGCCAGCAGTCCCGGGGACTACGAGCAGTACTTC | TRBV28 | NA | TRBJ2-7 | few | 12
CASSLPGQTTNTGELFF | TGTGCCAGCAGTCTCCCGGGACAAACAACGAACACCGGGGAGCTGTTTTTT | TRBV27 | NA | TRBJ2-2 | NA | 17
CASSQDYPTGYSGANVLTF | TGCGCCAGCAGCCAAGATTATCCCACAGGATACTCTGGGGCCAACGTCCTGACTTTC | TRBV4-1 | NA | TRBJ2-6 | NA | 19
CASSPGLAEIPNGFF | TGTGCCAGCTCACCCGGACTAGCGGAGATCCCTAATGGGTTCTTC | TRBV18 | TRBD2 | TRBJ2-1 | NA | 15
CASSPLGTGTNYGYTF | TGCGCCAGCAGCCCACTAGGGACAGGGACTAACTATGGCTACACCTTC | TRBV4-1 | TRBD1 | TRBJ1-2 | NA | 16